Below are 31 T cell receptor beta chains sequenced from a single sample in a study of low-dose radiotherapy and immunotherapy resistance in tumors. Primers used for first-strand cDNA, a TRAV- and TRBV-specific set, covered both alpha and beta chains. The PCR that amplified TCRs ran for about 18 cycles, relying on a constant-region primer and a V-primer adapter. TCRdb re-called the reads through MiXCR, storing one row per CDR3 protein. The table lists tens of thousands of distinct CDR3 sequences, more than 7.5% of them singletons. Regarding time point: before trial treatment. The sequenced sample was PBMCs, obtained before treatment. All receptors derive from a male donor with prostate cancer.

This clonotype showed up many times. The chain joins TRBV29-1 to TRBJ2-7, with 14 bases that match TRBD2. Germline V gene sequence: CDR1 SQVTM, CDR2 ANQGSEA. The CDR3 loop spans 14 amino acids. Germline trimming cut 6 bases from V and 3 bases from J; bases unmatched to any gene: 4. DNA of the CDR3: TGCAGCGTAGGGACTAGCGGGAGTCGCTACGAGCAGTACTTC. Translated, it gives CSVGTSGSRYEQYF.

There are many counts of this clonotype. The genes are TRBV6-6 and TRBJ2-7; no definite D call. V dropped 5 bases and J dropped 0 bases, with 8 bases sitting between them. Per germline, CDR1 MNHNY and CDR2 SVGAGI (reference sequence). This CDR3 is 13 amino acids long. CDR3 loop: CASSPGSSYEQYF. As DNA, the CDR3 is TGTGCCAGCAGTCCCGGGTCCTCCTACGAGCAGTACTTC.

This clonotype was detected many times. The rearrangement links TRBV19 to TRBJ2-7, with TRBD2 matching over 10 bases. The J segment lost 0 bases and the V segment lost 6 bases, leaving 5 bases of the junction unmatched. Germline V gene sequence: CDR1 LNHDA, CDR2 SQIVND (reference sequence). The CDR3 spans 15 residues. The CDR3 loop reads CASSPSGGTSYEQYF. In DNA, the CDR3 is TGTGCCAGTAGCCCTAGCGGGGGAACCTCCTACGAGCAGTACTTC.

The chain combines TRBV20-1 with TRBJ2-1; TRBD2 agrees at 10 bases. V trimming: 3 bases; J trimming: 10 bases; junction bases outside the gene matches: 6. Germline CDR1 DFQATT, CDR2 SNEGSKA (reference sequence). The CDR3 length is 13 residues. The CDR3 region has the DNA TGCAGTGCTAGGCTAGCGGGAGCTCCGGAGCAGTTCTTC. Translated, it gives CSARLAGAPEQFF.

Only a few counts were recorded for this clonotype. The genes are TRBV27 and TRBJ2-7; TRBD1 matches at 8 bases. This CDR3 has 14 amino acids. Per the germline V gene, CDR1 is MNHEY and CDR2 is SMNVEV (reference sequence). V was clipped by 5 bases and J by 6 bases; unmatched bases: 9. The chain's CDR3 is CASSPSGQASEQYF. The CDR3 bases are TGTGCCAGCAGTCCCTCGGGACAGGCCTCCGAGCAGTACTTC.

To note about this clonotype: It differs at one base from a far larger clone, so likely a read error. V and J are TRBV5-8 and TRBJ2-7; TRBD1 matches 8 bases. This CDR3 is built from 15 residues. CDR1 and CDR2 from the germline V gene are SGHTS and YDEGEE. Unmatched junction bases numbered 7, after V lost 1 base and J lost 4 bases. CDR3 sequence reads: CASSLNQGARYEQYF. The CDR3 nucleotides are TGTGCCAGCAGCTTGAATCAGGGGGCGCGTTACGAGCAGTACTTC.

At least ten counts were recorded for this clonotype. The chain combines TRBV4-2 with TRBJ1-2; D is perhaps TRBD1 (5 bases). The CDR3 extends over 13 amino acids. Germline CDR1 is LGHNA and CDR2 is YNFKEQ. With 2 bases removed from V and 8 bases from J, the gap between germline ends came to 12 bases. CDR3 sequence: CASSQSDSPGYTF. The CDR3 DNA follows: TGTGCCAGCAGCCAAAGTGACAGTCCAGGCTACACCTTC.

This clonotype was seen many times. The rearrangement joins TRBV7-2 to TRBJ2-2; no definite D call. The ends were cut back, 1 base at V and 2 bases at J, with 17 bases in the middle. The CDR3 loop spans 18 amino acids. The V gene's germline CDR1 is SGHTA and CDR2 FQGNSA. In DNA form, the CDR3 reads TGTGCCAGCAGCTTAGATAGGGCCTCCTCCCTTAACACCGGGGAGCTGTTTTTT. It specifies CASSLDRASSLNTGELFF.

Many counts were recorded for this clonotype. This chain uses TRBV28 with TRBJ2-1; 8 positions match TRBD1. V lost 5 bases, J lost 11 bases, and 5 bases stayed unmatched. CDR1 and CDR2 from the germline V gene are MDHEN and SYDVKM. The CDR3 loop spans 12 amino acids. The CDR3 spells CASSTGQGQQFF. The CDR3 bases are TGTGCCAGCAGTACAGGACAGGGACAGCAGTTCTTC.

This clonotype was seen repeatedly, ten times or more. The chain is built from TRBV5-8 and TRBJ1-2, with 9 bases lining up with TRBD1. The V gene's germline CDR1 is SGHTS and CDR2 YDEGEE. CDR3 length: 15 amino acids. With V trimmed by 4 bases and J by 4 bases, 8 bases remained unmatched. The CDR3 DNA reads TGTGCCAGCAGCCTTACCCCGACAGGGGGCTATGGCTACACCTTC. Amino acid sequence: CASSLTPTGGYGYTF.

Many counts were recorded for this clonotype. CDR3 in amino acids: CASSSTGGHSGNTIYF. The CDR3, as DNA: TGTGCCAGCAGTTCGACAGGGGGTCACTCTGGAAACACCATATATTTT. The rearrangement uses TRBV27 and TRBJ1-3, with 9 bases matching TRBD1. Germline assignment: CDR1 MNHEY and CDR2 SMNVEV (reference sequence). This CDR3 has 16 amino acids. V was pared by 4 bases and J by 0 bases, with 4 bases of the junction left unmatched.

Many counts were recorded for this clonotype. The chain has TRBV7-2 and TRBJ1-1; D remains unclear. This CDR3 contains 14 residues. CDR1 and CDR2 from the germline V gene are SGHTA and FQGNSA. The ends were cut back, 5 bases at V and 10 bases at J, with 20 bases in the middle. CDR3: CASSLILTGPPAFF. The CDR3 DNA reads as TGTGCCAGCAGCCTAATACTCACCGGGCCACCAGCTTTCTTT.

This clonotype was detected many times. The chain has TRBV21-1 and TRBJ1-2. TRBV21-1 is a known pseudogene. The CDR3 has 13 residues. Written as DNA, the CDR3 is TGTGCCAGCAGCCTTCTGAGGACGGATGGCTACACCTTC. Translated: CASSLLRTDGYTF.

This clonotype appeared many times. The chain employs TRBV19 and TRBJ1-5; D is undetermined. V shed 9 bases and J shed 1 base, with 13 bases lying between them. Germline lookup yields CDR1 LNHDA and CDR2 SQIVND (reference sequence). CDR3 length: 14 amino acids. CDR3 nucleotide sequence: TGTGCCAGCAACCCGACCGGGAGCAATCAGCCCCAGCATTTT. Protein product: CASNPTGSNQPQHF.

This clonotype has at least ten counts. The chain carries TRBV11-2 and TRBJ2-1; the D gene is possibly TRBD2 (5 bases). The CDR3 length is 19 residues. V lost 3 bases to trimming and J lost 3 bases, with 24 bases between them. Germline values: CDR1 SGHAT, CDR2 FQNNGV. The CDR3 region is CASSFRQTSEEKFYNEQFF. CDR3 bases: TGTGCCAGCAGCTTTCGGCAGACTTCGGAGGAGAAGTTCTACAATGAGCAGTTCTTC.

This clonotype occurred many times. This chain joins TRBV19 and TRBJ2-3; D is ambiguous. Germline V lookup: CDR1 LNHDA, CDR2 SQIVND (reference sequence). CDR3 length equals 13 residues. V was clipped by 7 bases and J by 2 bases, with 10 bases between them. This chain's CDR3 is CASNDGSTDTQYF. CDR3 coding DNA: TGTGCCAGTAATGACGGATCCACAGATACGCAGTATTTT.

The table lists this clonotype with many counts. The rearrangement links TRBV18 to TRBJ1-5; D unresolved. This CDR3 is built from 20 residues. V shed 4 bases and J shed 0 bases, with 25 bases lying between them. The germline gives CDR1 KGHSH, CDR2 LQKENI. The CDR3 reads CASSRRSKWRDYHSNQPQHF. CDR3 DNA sequence: TGTGCCAGCTCACGTCGTTCCAAGTGGAGAGATTATCATAGCAATCAGCCCCAGCATTTT.

This clonotype was seen ten or more times. The chain uses TRBV12-3 or TRBV12-4 and TRBJ2-1, with D perhaps TRBD2 (5 bases). The CDR3 spans 15 residues. Between the trimmed V and J ends, which lost 7 bases and 0 bases, there was a span of 13 bases. Here the CDR3 DNA reads TGTGCCAGCATGAGGGAATATAGCTCCTACAATGAGCAGTTCTTC. Protein: CASMREYSSYNEQFF.

The chain is built from TRBV5-4 and TRBJ1-2; TRBD1 matches 7 bases. The CDR3 loop spans 14 amino acids. V lost 4 bases and J lost 4; bases outside the gene matches: 7. CDR1 is SGHNT, CDR2 YYREEE, per germline (reference sequence). CDR3 nucleotides: TGTGCCAGCAGCGGGGGACAGTCTTTCTATGGCTACACCTTC. Its protein is CASSGGQSFYGYTF.

CDR3: CASSSGVATEAFF. The CDR3 DNA follows: TGCGCCAGCAGCTCCGGGGTGGCTACTGAAGCTTTCTTT. The chain employs TRBV5-1 and TRBJ1-1; unclear D gene. Trimming removed 3 bases from V and 5 bases from J, with 11 bases in between. The CDR3 spans 13 residues. Germline V gives CDR1 SGHRS, CDR2 YFSETQ.

This clonotype was seen ten or more times. The chain uses TRBV29-1 and TRBJ2-5; TRBD1 or TRBD2 may be the D gene (5 bases each). CDR3 length: 13 amino acids. Germline V gene lookup returns CDR1 SQVTM and CDR2 ANQGSEA. Trimming cost V 3 bases and J 5 bases, with 13 bases left between them. The CDR3 DNA reads TGCAGCGTTGATCCCGGGACCACGGAGACCCAGTACTTC. It encodes CSVDPGTTETQYF.

This clonotype has ten or more counts. The V and J genes are TRBV12-3 or TRBV12-4 and TRBJ2-7, with D perhaps TRBD2 (6 bases). The CDR3 length is 14 residues. Deletions cut 3 bases from V and 3 bases from J, with 12 bases between. The CDR3 coding sequence is TGTGCCAGCAGTTTTATGGCGGGAATCTACGAGCAGTACTTC. This encodes CASSFMAGIYEQYF.

This clonotype was seen at least ten times. The chain couples TRBV6-2 or TRBV6-3 to TRBJ2-1, with D possibly being TRBD1 or TRBD2 (5 bases each). Germline V gene data show CDR1 as MNHEY and CDR2 as SVGEGT. V was cut by 6 bases and J by 9 bases, with 21 bases left in between. The CDR3 extends over 15 amino acids. The CDR3 loop reads CASSSGEGYRSEQFF. CDR3 bases: TGTGCCAGCAGCTCAGGTGAGGGCTACAGGAGTGAGCAGTTCTTC.

This clonotype was seen many times. The chain carries TRBV30 and TRBJ2-2; 7 positions match TRBD2. V lost 5 bases to trimming and J lost 6 bases; unmatched junction nucleotides: 6. The CDR3 extends over 13 amino acids. Germline V gene lookup returns CDR1 GTSNPN and CDR2 SVGIG (reference sequence). The CDR3 DNA reads as TGTGCCTGGTCGCGGGGGAGCCCCGGGGAGCTGTTTTTT. Its translation: CAWSRGSPGELFF.

Many counts were recorded for this clonotype. This sequence joins TRBV6-2 or TRBV6-3 and TRBJ2-1; D tentatively reads TRBD1 or TRBD2 (5 bases each). From germline, CDR1 is MNHEY and CDR2 SVGEGT. There are 11 residues in the CDR3. The V gene lost 7 bases and the J gene lost 13 bases, with 14 bases spanning the gap. CDR3 coding DNA: TGTGCCAGCAACTTACTGGGGGTCCAGTTCTTC. Translated: CASNLLGVQFF.

This clonotype was recorded many times. J is TRBJ2-7 and V is TRBV28, with a possible D match to TRBD1 (6 bases). Germline loops: CDR1 MDHEN, CDR2 SYDVKM. Trimming pared 2 bases from V and 3 bases from J, leaving 11 bases between. This CDR3 is built from 14 residues. The CDR3: CASSLLQGVYEQYF. In DNA form, the CDR3 reads TGTGCCAGCAGTTTACTACAGGGAGTCTACGAGCAGTACTTC.

This clonotype was counted a few times. This sequence joins TRBV3-1 and TRBJ1-4; 7 bases agree with TRBD1. The germline V gene encodes CDR1 LGHDT and CDR2 YNNKEL (reference sequence). CDR3 length: 12 residues. The J segment lost 17 bases and the V segment lost 3 bases, leaving 9 bases of the junction unmatched. Here the CDR3 DNA reads TGTGCCAGCAGCCATGAAGACAGGGACTTCTTTTTT. Its protein product is CASSHEDRDFFF.

This clonotype appeared many times. The chain is built from TRBV28 and TRBJ1-1, with 7 bases matching TRBD1. Germline CDR1 reads MDHEN; CDR2 reads SYDVKM. The CDR3 contains 14 residues. The V gene end was trimmed by 5 bases and the J gene end by 1 base; junction bases not matched to a gene: 4. The CDR3 loop is CASSTGTANTEAFF. The CDR3 DNA reads TGTGCCAGCAGTACCGGGACAGCGAACACTGAAGCTTTCTTT.

This clonotype was counted at least ten times. V gene TRBV28 combines with J gene TRBJ2-1, with D perhaps matching TRBD1 (6 bases). Trimming removed 7 bases from V and 5 bases from J, with 6 bases in between. CDR3 length: 11 amino acids. In germline, CDR1 is MDHEN, CDR2 SYDVKM. Here the CDR3 reads CASNRDNEQFF. In nucleotides, the CDR3 is TGTGCCAGCAACAGGGACAATGAGCAGTTCTTC.

CDR3 residues: CASRQSGTGYYEQYF. The CDR3 DNA sequence: TGCGCCAGCAGACAAAGCGGGACAGGGTACTACGAGCAGTACTTC. This chain connects TRBV5-1 to TRBJ2-7, with 9 bases aligning to TRBD1. The CDR3 extends over 15 amino acids. Unmatched junction bases numbered 9, after V lost 5 bases and J lost 3 bases. Germline assignment: CDR1 SGHRS and CDR2 YFSETQ.

At least ten counts were recorded for this clonotype. The rearrangement uses TRBV5-6 and TRBJ1-1; D might be TRBD1 (6 bases). The CDR3 covers 14 residues. Trimming cost V 4 bases and J 1 base, with 11 bases left between them. The germline gives CDR1 SGHDT, CDR2 YYEEEE. CDR3 sequence (DNA): TGTGCCAGCAGCGCGGGACAAACGAACACTGAAGCTTTCTTT. Amino acid sequence: CASSAGQTNTEAFF.